Listed below are T cell receptor beta chains from one sample, sequenced in a study of PD-L1 blockade in urothelial cancer. Profiling relied on immunoSEQ multiplex PCR, and the TCRdb table lists in-frame clones only, not all of them. The sample lists approximately 50,000 clones; 70% to 90% were seen once. The sequencing here drew on PBMCs, taken around atezolizumab (anti-PD-L1) treatment. The receptors were gathered from a man in his fifties or sixties with urothelial cancer. Each CDR3 is given with its conserved first and last residue. The D gene is left open where the match is weak. Clone size is not always given. Where it is, it says once, few, many or a class for expanded clones.

V gene: TRBV6-6; D gene: -; J gene: TRBJ2-3; clone size: -; CDR3 protein: CASSPPTRDTQYF; CDR3 DNA: TGTGCCAGCAGTCCCCCCACAAGAGATACGCAGTATTTT
V gene: TRBV11-3; D gene: -; J gene: TRBJ1-1; clone size: -; CDR3 protein: CASSLKFRPGAHTEAFF; CDR3 DNA: TGTGCCAGCAGCTTAAAGTTTAGGCCAGGGGCACACACTGAAGCTTTCTTT
V gene: TRBV6-5; D gene: -; J gene: TRBJ1-6; clone size: -; CDR3 protein: CASSYGAGFPSPLHF; CDR3 DNA: TGTGCCAGCAGTTACGGGGCAGGGTTCCCTTCACCCCTCCACTTT
V gene: TRBV2; D gene: -; J gene: TRBJ1-1; clone size: -; CDR3 protein: CASSEYPGNTEAFF; CDR3 DNA: TGTGCCAGCAGTGAATACCCGGGGAACACTGAAGCTTTCTTT
V gene: TRBV28; D gene: -; J gene: TRBJ1-6; clone size: -; CDR3 protein: CASRNRGNNSPLHF; CDR3 DNA: TGTGCCAGCCGAAATAGGGGGAATAATTCACCCCTCCACTTT
V gene: TRBV2; D gene: TRBD1; J gene: TRBJ1-1; clone size: -; CDR3 protein: CASKQGGTEAFF; CDR3 DNA: TGTGCCAGCAAACAGGGGGGCACTGAAGCTTTCTTT
V gene: TRBV2; D gene: TRBD2; J gene: TRBJ2-7; clone size: -; CDR3 protein: CASSEGLAGAQSEQYF; CDR3 DNA: TGTGCCAGCAGTGAGGGGCTAGCGGGGGCACAATCCGAGCAGTACTTC
V gene: TRBV19; D gene: TRBD2; J gene: TRBJ2-1; clone size: -; CDR3 protein: CASSPLAGGKDEQFF; CDR3 DNA: TGTGCCAGTTCCCCACTAGCGGGGGGGAAGGATGAGCAGTTCTTC
V gene: TRBV14; D gene: -; J gene: TRBJ2-1; clone size: -; CDR3 protein: CASSHPTLGGRVGSYNEQFF; CDR3 DNA: TGTGCCAGCAGCCACCCGACATTGGGGGGGCGGGTGGGATCCTACAATGAGCAGTTCTTC
V gene: TRBV19; D gene: TRBD1; J gene: TRBJ1-2; clone size: -; CDR3 protein: CASSTGQGRNGYTF; CDR3 DNA: TGTGCCAGTAGTACGGGACAGGGGAGGAATGGCTACACCTTC
V gene: TRBV29-1; D gene: TRBD1; J gene: TRBJ2-6; clone size: -; CDR3 protein: CSVEQSGTAGANVLTF; CDR3 DNA: TGCAGCGTTGAACAGTCAGGGACAGCTGGGGCCAACGTCCTGACTTTC
V gene: TRBV18; D gene: TRBD2; J gene: TRBJ2-5; clone size: -; CDR3 protein: CASSPRWEGETQYF; CDR3 DNA: TGTGCCAGCTCACCACGATGGGAGGGGGAGACCCAGTACTTC
V gene: TRBV25-1; D gene: TRBD1; J gene: TRBJ1-1; clone size: -; CDR3 protein: CARGQGTNTEAFF; CDR3 DNA: TGTGCCAGGGGACAGGGGACGAACACTGAAGCTTTCTTT
V gene: TRBV7-6; D gene: -; J gene: TRBJ2-3; clone size: -; CDR3 protein: CASSFVNLKTDTQYF; CDR3 DNA: TGTGCCAGCAGCTTTGTGAACTTGAAAACAGATACGCAGTATTTT
V gene: TRBV7-3; D gene: -; J gene: TRBJ2-5; clone size: once; CDR3 protein: CASSSHGTGRGETQYF; CDR3 DNA: TGTGCCAGCAGCTCCCATGGGACTGGCCGGGGGGAGACCCAGTACTTC
V gene: TRBV6-1; D gene: -; J gene: TRBJ1-1; clone size: few; CDR3 protein: CASSEQGHRRNTEAFF; CDR3 DNA: TGTGCCAGCAGTGAACAAGGACATAGGAGGAACACTGAAGCTTTCTTT
V gene: TRBV5-1; D gene: TRBD1; J gene: TRBJ2-2; clone size: -; CDR3 protein: CASSLNPGGPSNTGELFF; CDR3 DNA: TGCGCCAGCAGCTTAAATCCAGGGGGCCCCTCGAACACCGGGGAGCTGTTTTTT
V gene: TRBV29-1; D gene: TRBD1; J gene: TRBJ1-4; clone size: -; CDR3 protein: CSVIAPLTGGEKLFF; CDR3 DNA: TGCAGCGTTATCGCCCCCCTGACAGGGGGAGAAAAACTGTTTTTT
V gene: TRBV5-1; D gene: -; J gene: TRBJ1-1; clone size: few; CDR3 protein: CASSLALAAEAFF; CDR3 DNA: TGCGCCAGCAGCTTGGCTTTGGCAGCTGAAGCTTTCTTT
V gene: TRBV27; D gene: -; J gene: TRBJ1-1; clone size: -; CDR3 protein: CASSFSTGNTEAFF; CDR3 DNA: TGTGCCAGCAGTTTTTCGACAGGGAACACTGAAGCTTTCTTT
V gene: TRBV29-1; D gene: -; J gene: TRBJ1-1; clone size: -; CDR3 protein: CSVEDPGFPTEAFF; CDR3 DNA: TGCAGCGTTGAAGATCCGGGGTTCCCAACTGAAGCTTTCTTT
V gene: TRBV9; D gene: TRBD1; J gene: TRBJ1-4; clone size: -; CDR3 protein: CASSDGTGRHEKLFF; CDR3 DNA: TGTGCCAGCAGCGACGGGACAGGTCGGCATGAAAAACTGTTTTTT
V gene: TRBV7-2; D gene: -; J gene: TRBJ1-1; clone size: -; CDR3 protein: CASSLDRGNLSLDTEAFF; CDR3 DNA: TGTGCCAGCAGCTTAGATAGGGGGAATTTAAGCTTGGACACTGAAGCTTTCTTT
V gene: TRBV7-9; D gene: -; J gene: TRBJ2-3; clone size: -; CDR3 protein: CASSLIRLTQYF; CDR3 DNA: TGTGCCAGCAGCTTAATCCGTCTTACGCAGTATTTT
V gene: TRBV7-9; D gene: -; J gene: TRBJ1-4; clone size: once; CDR3 protein: CASSLETDAFGEKLFF; CDR3 DNA: TGTGCCAGCAGCTTAGAGACAGACGCGTTCGGGGAAAAACTGTTTTTT
V gene: TRBV27; D gene: TRBD1; J gene: TRBJ2-5; clone size: -; CDR3 protein: CASSGGQGPFETQYF; CDR3 DNA: TGTGCCAGCAGTGGGGGACAGGGGCCCTTTGAGACCCAGTACTTC
V gene: TRBV11-3; D gene: TRBD1; J gene: TRBJ2-3; clone size: few; CDR3 protein: CASSLLGQGPDTQYF; CDR3 DNA: TGTGCCAGCAGCTTACTGGGACAGGGACCAGATACGCAGTATTTT
V gene: TRBV7-9; D gene: -; J gene: TRBJ1-1; clone size: -; CDR3 protein: CASSLGRGWTEAFF; CDR3 DNA: TGTGCCAGCAGCTTAGGCAGGGGTTGGACTGAAGCTTTCTTT
V gene: TRBV18; D gene: -; J gene: TRBJ1-2; clone size: once; CDR3 protein: CASSPRSQDYGYTF; CDR3 DNA: TGTGCCAGCTCACCCCGGTCACAGGACTATGGCTACACCTTC
V gene: TRBV7-2; D gene: TRBD1; J gene: TRBJ1-4; clone size: -; CDR3 protein: CASSAQAGQVFEKLFF; CDR3 DNA: TGTGCCAGCAGCGCACAAGCGGGACAGGTTTTTGAAAAACTGTTTTTT
V gene: TRBV28; D gene: -; J gene: TRBJ2-7; clone size: few; CDR3 protein: CASTLMTGTYEQYF; CDR3 DNA: TGTGCCAGCACCTTAATGACAGGCACCTACGAGCAGTACTTC
V gene: TRBV19; D gene: TRBD1; J gene: TRBJ1-3; clone size: -; CDR3 protein: CASSGQADSGNTIYF; CDR3 DNA: TGTGCCAGTAGCGGACAGGCCGACTCTGGAAACACCATATATTTT
V gene: TRBV15; D gene: TRBD1; J gene: TRBJ2-7; clone size: -; CDR3 protein: CATSRDPRQGYEQYF; CDR3 DNA: TGTGCCACCAGCAGAGATCCCCGACAGGGCTACGAGCAGTACTTC
V gene: TRBV5-1; D gene: TRBD2; J gene: TRBJ2-7; clone size: once; CDR3 protein: CASSLGLAGVTYEQYF; CDR3 DNA: TGCGCCAGCAGCTTGGGTCTAGCGGGGGTCACCTACGAGCAGTACTTC
V gene: TRBV19; D gene: -; J gene: TRBJ2-6; clone size: -; CDR3 protein: CASRATASGANVLTF; CDR3 DNA: TGTGCCAGTAGGGCTACAGCTTCTGGGGCCAACGTCCTGACTTTC
V gene: TRBV12-5; D gene: TRBD1; J gene: TRBJ2-7; clone size: -; CDR3 protein: CASGSPYRDRVHEQYF; CDR3 DNA: TGTGCTAGTGGTTCTCCCTACCGGGACAGGGTCCACGAGCAGTACTTC
V gene: TRBV6-5; D gene: -; J gene: TRBJ2-7; clone size: -; CDR3 protein: CASSLDRRGIYEQYF; CDR3 DNA: TGTGCCAGCAGTCTAGACCGCCGGGGGATCTACGAGCAGTACTTC
V gene: TRBV27; D gene: -; J gene: TRBJ2-7; clone size: -; CDR3 protein: CASSEKRGNEQYF; CDR3 DNA: TGTGCCAGCAGTGAGAAGAGAGGGAACGAGCAGTACTTC
V gene: TRBV30; D gene: -; J gene: TRBJ1-6; clone size: -; CDR3 protein: CAWSVRGGDSPLHF; CDR3 DNA: TGTGCCTGGAGTGTAAGGGGGGGTGATTCACCCCTCCACTTT
V gene: TRBV19; D gene: TRBD1; J gene: TRBJ2-7; clone size: -; CDR3 protein: CASSIFQGASHEQYF; CDR3 DNA: TGTGCCAGTAGTATATTTCAGGGGGCGTCTCACGAGCAGTACTTC
V gene: TRBV2; D gene: TRBD2; J gene: TRBJ2-5; clone size: -; CDR3 protein: CASSGRTSGGAGETQYF; CDR3 DNA: TGTGCCAGCAGTGGGAGGACTAGCGGGGGGGCCGGGGAGACCCAGTACTTC
V gene: TRBV5-6; D gene: -; J gene: TRBJ2-6; clone size: -; CDR3 protein: CASSLLGLMGANVLTF; CDR3 DNA: TGTGCCAGCAGCTTGCTCGGTTTAATGGGGGCCAACGTCCTGACTTTC
V gene: TRBV5-1; D gene: TRBD2; J gene: TRBJ2-5; clone size: -; CDR3 protein: CASSLGAGGDQETQYF; CDR3 DNA: TGCGCCAGCAGCTTGGGAGCGGGGGGTGACCAAGAGACCCAGTACTTC
V gene: TRBV2; D gene: -; J gene: TRBJ2-1; clone size: -; CDR3 protein: CASSEVGSSYNEQFF; CDR3 DNA: TGTGCCAGCAGTGAAGTGGGGAGCTCCTACAATGAGCAGTTCTTC
V gene: TRBV5-4; D gene: TRBD2; J gene: TRBJ2-1; clone size: -; CDR3 protein: CASSFGTSFYNEQFF; CDR3 DNA: TGTGCCAGCAGCTTCGGGACTAGCTTCTACAATGAGCAGTTCTTC
V gene: TRBV5-1; D gene: TRBD2; J gene: TRBJ2-5; clone size: -; CDR3 protein: CASSSLAGGPETQYF; CDR3 DNA: TGCGCCAGCAGCTCTCTAGCGGGGGGGCCCGAGACCCAGTACTTC
V gene: TRBV11-2; D gene: TRBD2; J gene: TRBJ2-7; clone size: few; CDR3 protein: CASSSGLANEQYF; CDR3 DNA: TGTGCCAGCAGCTCAGGACTAGCGAACGAGCAGTACTTC
V gene: TRBV7-6; D gene: -; J gene: TRBJ1-2; clone size: few; CDR3 protein: CASSLGSSRGDGYTF; CDR3 DNA: TGTGCCAGCAGCTTAGGTTCGAGCCGGGGGGATGGCTACACCTTC
V gene: TRBV19; D gene: TRBD1; J gene: TRBJ2-5; clone size: -; CDR3 protein: CASSPGGTGIGETQYF; CDR3 DNA: TGTGCCAGTAGTCCAGGGGGGACAGGGATAGGAGAGACCCAGTACTTC
V gene: TRBV7-9; D gene: -; J gene: TRBJ1-6; clone size: few; CDR3 protein: CASSLDSSYNSPLHF; CDR3 DNA: TGTGCCAGCAGCTTAGACAGCTCCTATAATTCACCCCTCCACTTT
V gene: TRBV7-2; D gene: -; J gene: TRBJ1-5; clone size: -; CDR3 protein: CASSLEGTSNQPQHF; CDR3 DNA: TGTGCCAGCAGCTTGGAAGGGACAAGCAATCAGCCCCAGCATTTT
V gene: TRBV2; D gene: -; J gene: TRBJ1-1; clone size: few; CDR3 protein: CASSEDWTVMNTEAFF; CDR3 DNA: TGTGCCAGCAGTGAGGACTGGACAGTTATGAACACTGAAGCTTTCTTT
V gene: TRBV2; D gene: TRBD2; J gene: TRBJ2-5; clone size: -; CDR3 protein: CASSESGLAGGRETQYF; CDR3 DNA: TGTGCCAGCAGTGAGAGTGGACTAGCGGGGGGGCGGGAGACCCAGTACTTC
V gene: TRBV7-2; D gene: -; J gene: TRBJ1-5; clone size: -; CDR3 protein: CASSLTIDSGQHF; CDR3 DNA: TGTGCCAGCAGCTTAACCATTGACAGTGGCCAGCATTTT
V gene: TRBV19; D gene: -; J gene: TRBJ1-2; clone size: -; CDR3 protein: CASSITAGEGGYTF; CDR3 DNA: TGTGCCAGTAGTATAACCGCCGGGGAGGGCGGCTACACCTTC
V gene: TRBV10-3; D gene: TRBD2; J gene: TRBJ2-3; clone size: -; CDR3 protein: CAISAGTSGGQTQYF; CDR3 DNA: TGTGCCATCAGTGCCGGGACTAGCGGGGGCCAAACGCAGTATTTT
V gene: TRBV28; D gene: TRBD2; J gene: TRBJ2-3; clone size: few; CDR3 protein: CAISGGARDTQYF; CDR3 DNA: TGTGCCATCAGCGGGGGGGCCAGAGATACGCAGTATTTT
V gene: TRBV2; D gene: -; J gene: TRBJ2-5; clone size: -; CDR3 protein: CASKVREQETQYF; CDR3 DNA: TGTGCCAGCAAAGTAAGAGAGCAAGAGACCCAGTACTTC
V gene: TRBV27; D gene: -; J gene: TRBJ2-3; clone size: few; CDR3 protein: CASSPRGWGFGDTQYF; CDR3 DNA: TGTGCCAGCTCTCCCAGGGGCTGGGGGTTCGGGGATACGCAGTATTTT